A single sample is the source of the 22 T cell receptor beta chains below, sequenced in a study of shared T cell receptors in the human thymus. TCRdb's table, derived via immunoSEQ multiplex PCR, lists solely in-frame clones and lacks some. Found here are under 850,000 clones, approximately 90% of them singletons; the top ten hold 0.0085% to 0.012%. This sample was shared with a second study, whose subject was human thymus T cells.

The material sequenced was thymocytes. These receptors were obtained from a boy under three years old with a congenital heart defect.

The chain recombines TRBV7-2 with TRBJ2-1; unclear D gene. The ends were cut back, 2 bases at V and 12 bases at J, with 11 bases in the middle. The CDR3 totals 12 residues. The germline V gene encodes CDR1 SGHTA and CDR2 FQGNSA. CDR3 in DNA: TGTGCCAGCAGCTTACAGGAAATGGGGCAGTTCTTC. Its translation: CASSLQEMGQFF.

This clone was seen only once. The V and J genes are TRBV30 and TRBJ2-3; TRBD1 is a possible D gene (5 bases). Trimming left V 7 bases short and J 6 bases short, with 11 bases between. Per germline, CDR1 GTSNPN and CDR2 SVGIG (reference sequence). This CDR3 is 11 amino acids long. CDR3 residues: CAYEAGDTQYF. The CDR3 DNA sequence: TGTGCCTACGAAGCAGGGGATACGCAGTATTTT. The full variable domain, in which reference TRBV30 and TRBJ2-3 provide the parts outside the CDR3, is SQTIHQWPATLVQPVGSPLSLECTVEGTSNPNLYWYRQAAGRGLQLLFYSVGIGQISSEVPQNLSASRPQDRQFILSSKKLLLSDSGFYLCAYEAGDTQYFGPGTRLTVL.

This clone was recorded a few times. The rearrangement joins TRBV28 to TRBJ2-7; tentatively, D is TRBD2 (5 bases). The CDR3 extends over 17 amino acids. Germline CDR1 reads MDHEN; CDR2 reads SYDVKM. Deletions cut 6 bases from V and 2 bases from J, with 23 bases between. In nucleotides, the CDR3 is TGTGCCAGCAGCCCAGCCTCGAGGGATGGACCAACCTACGAGCAGTACTTC. Amino acids: CASSPASRDGPTYEQYF.

The J gene is TRBJ2-3, the V gene TRBV7-2, with unresolved D. Trimming cost V 5 bases and J 4 bases, with 7 bases left between them. The CDR3 length is 12 residues. The germline V gene encodes CDR1 SGHTA and CDR2 FQGNSA. The DNA of the CDR3 is TGTGCCAGCAGCCCCATCCCAGATACGCAGTATTTT. Translating gives CASSPIPDTQYF.

The chain is built from TRBV5-1 and TRBJ2-1; D not resolved. The CDR3 runs to 15 residues. Trimming took 0 bases from V and 8 from J, leaving 15 bases between them. Germline V gene data show CDR1 as SGHRS and CDR2 as YFSETQ. The CDR3 loop reads CASSLAGSRYDEQFF. DNA of the CDR3: TGCGCCAGCAGCTTGGCCGGTAGCCGGTATGATGAGCAGTTCTTC.

The count of this clone is one. This specimen includes other DNA sequences encoding the same CDR3. The rearrangement uses TRBV28 and TRBJ1-5; D possibly corresponds to TRBD1 (6 bases). The CDR3 runs 15 residues. The V end was cut by 3 bases, the J end by 2 bases, with 11 bases between. Germline V gene sequence: CDR1 MDHEN, CDR2 SYDVKM. The CDR3 loop reads CASSFGRGGNQPQHF. Written as DNA, the CDR3 is TGTGCCAGCAGTTTCGGCAGGGGTGGCAATCAGCCCCAGCATTTT.

The J gene is TRBJ1-4, the V gene TRBV5-4; 8 nucleotides agree with TRBD1. This CDR3 has 14 residues. The V and J ends lost 4 bases and 8 bases, in that order; junction bases with no gene match: 7. Per the germline V gene, CDR1 is SGHNT and CDR2 is YYREEE (reference sequence). For the CDR3, the DNA is TGTGCCAGCAGCACGGACAGGGTACGGGAAAAACTGTTTTTT. It yields the protein CASSTDRVREKLFF.

The genes are TRBV15 and TRBJ2-2; D might be TRBD1 (6 bases). In germline, CDR1 is LNHNV, CDR2 YYDKDF (reference sequence). This CDR3 region has 16 residues. Trimming removed 6 bases from V and 4 bases from J, with 18 bases in between. This CDR3 reads CATRGNREGPTGELFF. CDR3 in DNA: TGTGCCACCAGGGGGAACAGGGAAGGCCCCACCGGGGAGCTGTTTTTT.

The V call is TRBV5-6, the J call TRBJ2-3, with 8 bases identical to TRBD1. This CDR3 has 15 residues. Germline V gene data show CDR1 as SGHDT and CDR2 as YYEEEE. The ends lost 0 bases at V and 9 bases at J; junction bases unmatched: 9. The CDR3 loop reads CASSLEGTGGGTQYF. CDR3 DNA sequence: TGTGCCAGCAGCTTGGAGGGGACAGGAGGAGGCACGCAGTATTTT.

The chain employs TRBV10-2 and TRBJ2-7; 10 positions match TRBD2. The CDR3 runs to 15 residues. CDR1 is WSHSY, CDR2 SAAADI, per germline. With V trimmed by 6 bases and J by 2 bases, 7 bases remained unmatched. CDR3 nucleotides: TGCGCCAGCAGCTTGCTAGCGGGAGAAACCTACGAGCAGTACTTC. Protein product: CASSLLAGETYEQYF.

V gene TRBV19 combines with J gene TRBJ2-2; perhaps TRBD1 as D (5 bases). This CDR3 has 16 amino acids. Germline-derived CDR1 and CDR2 are LNHDA and SQIVND (reference sequence). Between the trimmed V and J ends, which lost 2 bases and 1 base, there was a span of 11 bases. The chain's CDR3 is CASSITSGLNTGELFF. The CDR3 DNA is TGTGCCAGTAGTATAACTTCAGGGTTGAACACCGGGGAGCTGTTTTTT.

To note about this clone: A read error may produce the germline difference seen at one junction end. In the same sample, other DNA sequences code for this CDR3. CDR3 bases: TGCGCCTGGAGTGACCGGGACACCCAAGAGACCCAGTACTTC. It is translated as CAWSDRDTQETQYF. The chain couples TRBV30 to TRBJ2-5, with D possibly TRBD1 on 6 matching bases. The germline gives CDR1 GTSNPN, CDR2 SVGIG (reference sequence). CDR3 length: 14 residues.

The J gene is TRBJ2-3, the V gene TRBV4-3; D ambiguous. The CDR3 is 15 residues long. V lost 2 bases and J lost 0, with 9 bases in between. CDR1 and CDR2 from the germline V gene are LGHNA and YSLEER. The CDR3 nucleotides are TGCGCCAGCAGCCAAACGCCCAGGAGCACAGATACGCAGTATTTT. It is translated as CASSQTPRSTDTQYF.

The V gene is TRBV19, the J gene TRBJ1-4, with TRBD1 matching over 7 bases. Trimming took 6 bases from V and 4 from J; bases not matched to a gene: 2. This CDR3 spans 13 amino acids. Germline loops: CDR1 LNHDA, CDR2 SQIVND (reference sequence). CDR3 sequence reads: CASRTGFNEKLFF. DNA of the CDR3: TGTGCCAGTAGGACAGGGTTTAATGAAAAACTGTTTTTT.

This chain links TRBV23-1 with TRBJ2-7, with D possibly TRBD1 on 8 matching bases. TRBV23-1 is noted as an ORF with a role that remains uncertain. This CDR3 is built from 18 residues. Trimming took 5 bases from V and 0 from J, leaving 23 bases between them. The CDR3, as DNA: TGCGCCAGCAGTTCTAGGGCAGGGGGCCAGCGGGACTCCTACGAGCAGTACTTC. Its translation is CASSSRAGGQRDSYEQYF.

This sequence joins TRBV19 and TRBJ1-3; the match to TRBD1 covers 11 bases. This CDR3 region has 15 residues. V lost 6 bases, J lost 4 bases, and 5 bases stayed unmatched. Germline V gives CDR1 LNHDA, CDR2 SQIVND (reference sequence). The CDR3, as DNA: TGTGCCAGTAGCCGGGACAGGGGGATCGGAAACACCATATATTTT. The encoded protein is CASSRDRGIGNTIYF.

The table lists this clone with a few counts. One end of the junction does not line up with germline, which may come from a read error. The gene calls are TRBV28 and TRBJ1-3; TRBD1 matches at 7 bases. The length of the CDR3 is 19 residues. From germline, CDR1 is MDHEN and CDR2 SYDVKM. CDR3 loop: CASSLIHLDRRHSENTIYF. CDR3 sequence (DNA): TGTGCCAGCAGTCTCATCCACCTGGACAGGCGCCATTCTGAAAACACCATATATTTT.

In this sample, this clone turned up once. The gene calls are TRBV4-1 and TRBJ2-1; 9 positions agree with TRBD2. V was pared by 6 bases and J by 4 bases, with 10 bases of the junction left unmatched. The germline gives CDR1 MGHRA, CDR2 YSYEKL. This CDR3 has 16 amino acids. CDR3 sequence: CASSRIAGVGYNEQFF. The CDR3 bases are TGCGCCAGCAGTCGAATAGCGGGAGTAGGGTACAATGAGCAGTTCTTC.

The J gene is TRBJ2-7, the V gene TRBV5-6, with D perhaps matching TRBD2 (6 bases). Looked up from germline, CDR1 is SGHDT and CDR2 is YYEEEE. This CDR3 region has 14 residues. Trimming took 4 bases from V and 3 from J, leaving 14 bases between them. In DNA form, the CDR3 reads TGTGCCAGCAGCCTGGGGGGAGGCGGCTACGAGCAGTACTTC. Its translation: CASSLGGGGYEQYF.

The V and J genes are TRBV18 and TRBJ2-7, with D tentatively TRBD1 (5 bases). Germline assignment: CDR1 KGHSH and CDR2 LQKENI. The CDR3 sequence is 15 residues long. Deletions cut 2 bases from V and 2 bases from J, with 13 bases between. The CDR3 coding sequence is TGTGCCAGCTCACCAGGCAGGGCTCCGCCCTACGAGCAGTACTTC. It is translated as CASSPGRAPPYEQYF. The full variable domain, rest sourced from reference TRBV18 and TRBJ2-7, is NAGVMQNPRHLVRRRGQEARLRCSPMKGHSHVYWYRQLPEEGLKFMVYLQKENIIDESGMPKERFSAEFPKEGPSILRIQQVVRGDSAAYFCASSPGRAPPYEQYFGPGTRLTVT.

The chain recombines TRBV7-2 with TRBJ2-7; 10 bases are shared with TRBD2. V lost 3 bases and J lost 2; bases outside the gene matches: 7. From germline, CDR1 is SGHTA and CDR2 FQGNSA. There are 16 residues in the CDR3. The CDR3 here is CASSFPRAGGPYEQYF. CDR3 in DNA: TGTGCCAGCAGCTTCCCGAGAGCGGGAGGGCCCTACGAGCAGTACTTC.

The J gene is TRBJ2-1, the V gene TRBV4-2; D may be TRBD2 (6 bases). The CDR3 has 16 residues. The germline CDR1 and CDR2 sequences are LGHNA and YNFKEQ. V dropped 0 bases and J dropped 0 bases, with 9 bases sitting between them. CDR3 amino acids: CASSQDNGSSYNEQFF. The CDR3 region has the DNA TGTGCCAGCAGCCAAGATAACGGGAGCTCCTACAATGAGCAGTTCTTC.